Shown below are 9 T cell receptor beta chains from a single sample sequenced in a study of T-cell memory formation after mild COVID-19. TCRdb re-called the 5' RACE reads through MiXCR, storing one row per CDR3 protein. The sample lists about 340,000 distinct CDR3 sequences; about 15% were seen once. Sequencing was done on a sample of PBMCs or a T cell subset sorted from them (not recorded which). The receptor source for this set is a man aged 18-30 years who had mild COVID-19 (a few samples of this study predate the infection). Cell type and time point are not known.

The sample holds many counts of this clonotype. CDR3 coding DNA: TGTGCCAGCAGCCCCCAGGACACCGGGGAGCTGTTTTTT. This encodes CASSPQDTGELFF. The V and J genes are TRBV14 and TRBJ2-2; D unclear. The V gene's germline CDR1 is SGHDN and CDR2 FVKESK. The CDR3 runs to 13 residues. V was shortened by 4 bases and J by 3 bases, with 6 bases between the two germline ends.

V is TRBV4-3 and J is TRBJ1-5; the D gene is possibly TRBD1 (6 bases). CDR3 length: 15 residues. Deletions cut 2 bases from V and 4 bases from J, with 12 bases between. The germline V gene encodes CDR1 LGHNA and CDR2 YSLEER. The CDR3 bases are TGCGCCAGCAGCCAAACCCCGCAGGGGAATCAGCCCCAGCATTTT. Its protein is CASSQTPQGNQPQHF.

This clonotype has at least ten counts. The chain is built from TRBV29-1 and TRBJ1-5; TRBD1 is a possible D gene (5 bases). Germline V lookup: CDR1 SQVTM, CDR2 ANQGSEA. The CDR3 is made up of 15 amino acids. Deletions cut 0 bases from V and 4 bases from J, with 13 bases between. The CDR3: CSVEDGRGGNQPQHF. The CDR3 DNA reads as TGCAGCGTTGAAGACGGGAGGGGAGGGAATCAGCCCCAGCATTTT.

This clonotype was detected many times. The J gene is TRBJ1-4, the V gene TRBV15, with D maybe TRBD1 (6 bases). Trimming took off 0 bases at V and 7 bases at J, with 18 bases between the two ends. Per the germline V gene, CDR1 is LNHNV and CDR2 is YYDKDF (reference sequence). The CDR3 spans 17 residues. The CDR3 region is CATSRDARGASGEKLFF. CDR3 sequence (DNA): TGTGCCACCAGCAGAGACGCCCGGGGGGCAAGTGGTGAAAAACTGTTTTTT.

This chain links TRBV24-1 with TRBJ1-5; tentatively, D is TRBD1 (5 bases). CDR3 length equals 13 residues. Germline values: CDR1 KGHDR, CDR2 SFDVKD. The V and J ends lost 4 bases and 7 bases respectively, with 10 bases between them. CDR3 bases: TGTGCCACCAGTGACCAGGGAGGCCAGCCCCAGCATTTT. This gives the protein CATSDQGGQPQHF.

The genes are TRBV9 and TRBJ1-1; 7 bases fit TRBD1. V trimming: 4 bases; J trimming: 2 bases; junction bases outside the gene matches: 8. The germline gives CDR1 SGDLS, CDR2 YYNGEE. This CDR3 region has 15 residues. The CDR3, as DNA: TGTGCCAGCAGCCCCTGGACAGGATTAAACACTGAAGCTTTCTTT. The encoded protein is CASSPWTGLNTEAFF.

In this sample, this clonotype turned up a few times. This rearrangement joins TRBV4-2 to TRBJ2-5, with a possible D match to TRBD2 (6 bases). CDR1 LGHNA and CDR2 YNFKEQ come from the germline V gene. The CDR3 consists of 15 residues. The ends were cut back, 0 bases at V and 5 bases at J, with 13 bases in the middle. CDR3: CASSQDQMSGETQYF. For the CDR3, the DNA is TGTGCCAGCAGCCAAGATCAAATGAGCGGGGAGACCCAGTACTTC.

The CDR3 protein is CASSFGTGAGELFF. CDR3 nucleotides: TGCGCCAGCAGCTTCGGGACAGGGGCCGGGGAGCTGTTTTTT. The chain links TRBV5-1 to TRBJ2-2, with TRBD1 matching over 10 bases. CDR1 SGHRS and CDR2 YFSETQ come from the germline V gene. The CDR3 is made up of 14 amino acids. J was trimmed by 6 bases and V by 2 bases; bases with no gene match: 1.

In its sample, this clonotype was seen a few times. CDR3 in DNA: TGTGCCAGCAGCCAAGTCGCCCCGCGGTCGAACACTGAAGCTTTCTTT. This translates into CASSQVAPRSNTEAFF. The rearrangement links TRBV11-2 to TRBJ1-1; D remains unclear. V was trimmed by 5 bases and J by 1 base, leaving 17 bases between them. Germline V gene sequence: CDR1 SGHAT, CDR2 FQNNGV. CDR3 length equals 16 residues.